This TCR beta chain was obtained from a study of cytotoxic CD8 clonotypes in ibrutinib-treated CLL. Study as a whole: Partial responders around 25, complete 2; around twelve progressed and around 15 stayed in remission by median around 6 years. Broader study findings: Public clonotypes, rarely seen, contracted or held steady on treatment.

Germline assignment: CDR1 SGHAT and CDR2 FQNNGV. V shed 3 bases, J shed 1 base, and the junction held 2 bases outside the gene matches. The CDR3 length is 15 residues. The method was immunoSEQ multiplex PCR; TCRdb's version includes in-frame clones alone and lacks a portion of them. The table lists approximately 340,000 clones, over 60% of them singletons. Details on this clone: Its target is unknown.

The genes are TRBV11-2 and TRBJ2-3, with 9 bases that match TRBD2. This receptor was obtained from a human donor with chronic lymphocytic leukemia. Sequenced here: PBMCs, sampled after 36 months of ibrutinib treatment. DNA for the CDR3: TGTGCCAGCAGCTTGGAGCGGGGGGGCACAGATACGCAGTATTTT. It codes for CASSLERGGTDTQYF.